The rows below give T cell receptor beta chains drawn from one sample of a study of blood T cell repertoires in COVID-19. The protocol was immunoSEQ multiplex PCR, while the TCRdb copy is restricted to in-frame clones and leaves out a portion. This table holds 40,000 or so clones, 81% found once. Sequencing was done on a sample of peripheral blood. The source is a man between 40 and 49 years old with active or convalescent COVID-19. Each CDR3 is given with its conserved first and last residue.

CDR3aa: CASSGGQGHNTGELFF; v_gene: TRBV6-1
CDR3aa: CASSLLGTGKGYTF; v_gene: TRBV28
CDR3aa: CASSVGQGNQPQHF; v_gene: TRBV2
CDR3aa: CATSAPTGVWGNTGELFF; v_gene: TRBV24-1
CDR3aa: CASSLGKTGGIEQYF; v_gene: TRBV7-9
CDR3aa: CASSLAGGRADTQYF; v_gene: TRBV5-4
CDR3aa: CASSRGSADTQYF; v_gene: TRBV5-1
CDR3aa: CASSLGGAFNEQYF; v_gene: TRBV6-6
CDR3aa: CASSTYRGPYEQYF; v_gene: TRBV11-2
CDR3aa: CASTPLRGIAGNTIYF; v_gene: TRBV28
CDR3aa: CASSKEGAPNYGYTF; v_gene: TRBV9
CDR3aa: CASSPWGGAKNTEAFF; v_gene: TRBV4-1
CDR3aa: CASSLEGGQPFIF; v_gene: TRBV5-1
CDR3aa: CASSHRDRGYEQYF; v_gene: TRBV3-1/TRBV3-2
CDR3aa: CAISGQTNTGELFF; v_gene: TRBV10-3
CDR3aa: CASSYEKGQGNQPQHF; v_gene: TRBV6-2/TRBV6-3
CDR3aa: CASSDPGQVNTEAFF; v_gene: TRBV5-5
CDR3aa: CASSYAGRGTDTQYF; v_gene: TRBV6-6
CDR3aa: CASSPDNPNTEAFF; v_gene: TRBV5-1
CDR3aa: CASSAPGQLVANTGELFF; v_gene: TRBV5-6
CDR3aa: CASSQTEKKLFF; v_gene: TRBV12-3/TRBV12-4
CDR3aa: CASSLTGLLLYF; v_gene: TRBV11-1
CDR3aa: CASSYGDYLYEQYF; v_gene: TRBV7-9
CDR3aa: CASSESGLTEAFF; v_gene: TRBV10-2
CDR3aa: CASSLIRRERSSGANVLTF; v_gene: TRBV7-9
CDR3aa: CASSFWMRFLYGYTF; v_gene: TRBV5-6
CDR3aa: CAWSGQTYEQYF; v_gene: TRBV30
CDR3aa: CASSPRAQETQYF; v_gene: TRBV7-2
CDR3aa: CASSTLGAGSYNEQFF; v_gene: TRBV28
CDR3aa: CARGGSKNIQYF; v_gene: TRBV12-5
CDR3aa: CASSLAVVGTDTQYF; v_gene: TRBV5-1
CDR3aa: CASSYGLAGAGYEQYF; v_gene: TRBV5-1
CDR3aa: CASRGGGPLDTQYF; v_gene: TRBV9
CDR3aa: CATSVGGTGVNEQFF; v_gene: TRBV24-1
CDR3aa: CASGWEEGMGEQYF; v_gene: TRBV12-5
CDR3aa: CASSQVGGSSQPQHF; v_gene: TRBV3-1/TRBV3-2
CDR3aa: CASSLEVSYNEQFF; v_gene: TRBV28
CDR3aa: CASSVGSSEAFF; v_gene: TRBV9
CDR3aa: CASSRSRGQETQYF; v_gene: TRBV19
CDR3aa: CASSYSSTGNYNEQFF; v_gene: TRBV6-2/TRBV6-3
CDR3aa: CASSLALAGGSYEQYF; v_gene: TRBV11-3
CDR3aa: CASSPGTHNEQFF; v_gene: TRBV7-3
CDR3aa: CASTPGGGRETQYF; v_gene: TRBV2
CDR3aa: CSVRGTSGGNTGELFF; v_gene: TRBV29-1
CDR3aa: CASRRTGGVNYGYTF; v_gene: TRBV7-9
CDR3aa: CASSLMYGETNYGYTF; v_gene: TRBV7-8
CDR3aa: CASSRGDSTYEQYF; v_gene: TRBV19
CDR3aa: CARGFRDRDGHEQFF; v_gene: TRBV28
CDR3aa: CASSPGQGGYGYTF; v_gene: TRBV7-2
CDR3aa: CSVSKQGTDTEAFF; v_gene: TRBV29-1
CDR3aa: CASSFPQTEAFF; v_gene: TRBV12-3/TRBV12-4
CDR3aa: CAGTAKSYEQYF; v_gene: TRBV30
CDR3aa: CASSVRPAGETQYF; v_gene: TRBV9
CDR3aa: CASSTTSGGSYEQYF; v_gene: TRBV6-2/TRBV6-3
CDR3aa: CASSPGQGPSYEQYF; v_gene: TRBV11-2
CDR3aa: CAWKGRAPLEQYF; v_gene: TRBV30
CDR3aa: CASSGTSSADTQYF; v_gene: TRBV5-6
CDR3aa: CASSNGGLAGSDEQYF; v_gene: TRBV5-4
CDR3aa: CARDRADGYTF; v_gene: TRBV2
CDR3aa: CASSPGGEVWAQYF; v_gene: TRBV11-2